The TCR beta chain under discussion was sequenced for a study of response to subunit inactivated influenza vaccine. Overall study findings and caveats: A suggestion made by the authors is that each seasonal influenza vaccination recruits few new T cells.

Regarding this clonotype: Its cognate antigen is unknown.

One entry per CDR3 protein results from TCRdb running MiXCR on the RT-PCR reads. The sample includes about 500,000 distinct CDR3 sequences, 10% to 15% of them seen just once. Trimming pared 2 bases from V and 4 bases from J, leaving 8 bases between. The germline CDR1 and CDR2 sequences are SGHVS and FNYEAQ. The length of the CDR3 is 14 residues. The sequencing used PBMCs from blood, collected about 6 weeks after vaccination. This clonotype was sampled from a man aged 50 or older who received an inactivated influenza vaccine. The chain couples TRBV7-6 to TRBJ2-2, with unresolved D. This CDR3 reads CASSLMVSTGELFF. CDR3 in DNA: TGTGCCAGCAGCTTAATGGTCAGCACCGGGGAGCTGTTTTTT.